The 11 T cell receptor beta chains presented below share a single source sample, sequenced in a study of siplizumab effects on memory and regulatory T cells. TCRdb keeps only in-frame clones here, not all; method: immunoSEQ multiplex PCR. The repertoire holds around 120,000 clones, with approximately 94% as singletons. Sequencing was carried out using non-Treg CD4+ T cells sorted from blood. The origin of the receptors is a human donor in good health.

The chain recombines TRBV19 with TRBJ1-1; D uncertain. The V gene lost 3 bases and the J gene lost 1 base, with 9 bases spanning the gap. The CDR3 is 14 residues long. CDR1 and CDR2 (germline): LNHDA, SQIVND (reference sequence). The CDR3 reads CASSIRLTNTEAFF. CDR3 bases: TGTGCCAGTAGTATTCGGCTGACGAACACTGAAGCTTTCTTT.

The chain carries TRBV11-2 and TRBJ2-5; 7 nucleotides line up with TRBD2. Germline values: CDR1 SGHAT, CDR2 FQNNGV. The CDR3 extends over 15 amino acids. Trimming removed 4 bases from V and 5 bases from J; junction bases left unmatched: 10. CDR3 residues: CASSSWTRAMETQYF. CDR3 DNA sequence: TGTGCCAGCAGCTCGTGGACTAGGGCAATGGAGACCCAGTACTTC.

V and J are TRBV7-8 and TRBJ2-3; TRBD2 is a possible D gene (5 bases). The CDR3 runs to 15 residues. Trimming removed 4 bases at V and 3 bases at J, with 14 bases between. CDR1 and CDR2 from the germline V gene are SGHVS and FQNEAQ. The CDR3 protein is CASSSGSSGTDTQYF. The DNA for the CDR3 is TGTGCCAGCAGCTCGGGGTCCTCGGGGACAGATACGCAGTATTTT.

The V call is TRBV29-1, the J call TRBJ1-2, with a weak D call TRBD1 (5 bases). V shed 4 bases and J shed 6 bases, with 15 bases lying between them. The germline V gene has CDR1 SQVTM and CDR2 ANQGSEA. This CDR3 region has 13 residues. The CDR3: CSVVGRVRDGYTF. The CDR3 nucleotides are TGCAGCGTTGTGGGCAGGGTAAGAGATGGCTACACCTTC.

The V and J genes are TRBV27 and TRBJ1-5; D may be TRBD1 (5 bases). The CDR3 covers 14 residues. In germline, CDR1 is MNHEY, CDR2 SMNVEV (reference sequence). Trimming shortened V by 5 bases and J by 3 bases, and 11 bases separated the two germline ends. The CDR3: CASSPPGNNQPQHF. CDR3 DNA sequence: TGTGCCAGCAGTCCACCAGGGAACAATCAGCCCCAGCATTTT.

The chain is built from TRBV9 and TRBJ2-5; weak D call: TRBD1 (5 bases). With 3 bases removed from V and 1 base from J, the gap between germline ends came to 10 bases. Germline assignment: CDR1 SGDLS and CDR2 YYNGEE. The CDR3 is 14 amino acids. CDR3 bases: TGTGCCAGCAGCGGGGGCTTGGTCCAAGAGACCCAGTACTTC. As protein: CASSGGLVQETQYF.

The table lists this clone with a count of one. V and J are TRBV28 and TRBJ2-2; possible D gene TRBD1, 6 bases. CDR3 length equals 13 residues. The V gene's germline CDR1 is MDHEN and CDR2 SYDVKM. CDR3 coding DNA: TGTGCATCGGGACACGGGAACACCGGGGAGCTGTTTTTT. Its translation is CASGHGNTGELFF.

The J gene is TRBJ1-2, the V gene TRBV12-5, with D tentatively TRBD1 (5 bases). CDR3 length: 11 residues. Germline V CDR1 and CDR2: LGHNT, FRNRAP. Trimming took 5 bases from V and 8 from J, leaving 9 bases between them. The DNA for the CDR3 is TGTGCTAGTGGTCCGCGACAGGGCTACACCTTC. Protein: CASGPRQGYTF. The variable domain in full, with the rest retrieved from reference TRBV12-5 and TRBJ1-2, is DARVTQTPRHKVTEMGQEVTMRCQPILGHNTVFWYRQTMMQGLELLAYFRNRAPLDDSGMPKDRFSAEMPDATLATLKIQPSEPRDSAVYFCASGPRQGYTFGSGTRLTVV.

The V call is TRBV2, the J call TRBJ2-3; D may be TRBD1 (6 bases). The CDR3 sequence is 12 residues long. Germline-derived CDR1 and CDR2 are SNHLY and FYNNEI. Trimming removed 4 bases at V and 8 bases at J, with 10 bases between. Here the CDR3 reads CASSVKGGTQYF. DNA for the CDR3: TGTGCCAGCAGTGTAAAAGGGGGTACGCAGTATTTT.

Here the CDR3 DNA reads TGTGCCAGCAGTTCAGACAGGAGCAGACAGCCCCAGCATTTT. Translated, it gives CASSSDRSRQPQHF. This chain connects TRBV6-5 to TRBJ1-5; a possible D gene is TRBD1 (6 bases). The germline gives CDR1 MNHEY, CDR2 SVGAGI. The CDR3 runs 14 residues. Deletions cut 4 bases from V and 7 bases from J, with 14 bases between.

This chain links TRBV27 with TRBJ2-7, with D unresolved. The CDR3 length is 14 residues. The germline gives CDR1 MNHEY, CDR2 SMNVEV (reference sequence). V shed 2 bases and J shed 2 bases, with 10 bases lying between them. The CDR3 DNA reads TGTGCCAGCAGTTTAATGTCTCTTCCCTACGAGCAGTACTTC. Translation: CASSLMSLPYEQYF.